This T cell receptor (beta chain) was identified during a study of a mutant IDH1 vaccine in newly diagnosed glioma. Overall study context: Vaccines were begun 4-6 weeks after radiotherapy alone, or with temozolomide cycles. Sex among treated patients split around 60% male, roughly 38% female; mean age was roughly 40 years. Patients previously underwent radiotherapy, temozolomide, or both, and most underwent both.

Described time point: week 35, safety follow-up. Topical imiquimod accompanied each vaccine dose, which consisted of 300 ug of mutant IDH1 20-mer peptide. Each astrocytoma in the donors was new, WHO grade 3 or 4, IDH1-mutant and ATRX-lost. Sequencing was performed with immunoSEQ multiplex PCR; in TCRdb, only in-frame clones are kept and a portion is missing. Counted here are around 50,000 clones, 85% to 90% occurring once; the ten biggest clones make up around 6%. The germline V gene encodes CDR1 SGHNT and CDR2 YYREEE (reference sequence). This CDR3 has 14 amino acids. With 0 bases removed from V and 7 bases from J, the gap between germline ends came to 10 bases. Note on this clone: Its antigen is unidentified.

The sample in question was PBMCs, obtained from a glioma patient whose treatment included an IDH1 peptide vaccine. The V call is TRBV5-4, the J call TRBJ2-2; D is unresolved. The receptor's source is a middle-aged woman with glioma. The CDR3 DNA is TGTGCCAGCAGCTTGGTACCAAATTACGGGGAGCTGTTTTTT. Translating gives CASSLVPNYGELFF.